The rows below give T cell receptor beta chains drawn from one sample of a study of T cells in Graves' hyperthyroidism and ophthalmopathy. A single record per CDR3 protein comes from TCRdb applying MiXCR to the multiplex PCR reads. The sample consists of tens of thousands of distinct CDR3 sequences, 49% of them appearing once. Material for sequencing was blood. The receptor set was obtained from a woman aged 25 to 39 with Graves' ophthalmopathy. CDR3s include the opening cysteine and the closing phenylalanine or tryptophan. Fields, in order: D gene, V gene, clone size, J gene, CDR3 DNA, CDR3 protein. A D gene is named only where the DNA matches it firmly. The size field is filled for only some rows; it gives once, few, many or a size class.

>NA|TRBV7-3|NA|TRBJ2-2
TGTGCCAGCAGCTTCTATGGGATAGGGAATACGAACATCGGGGAGCTGTTTTTT
CASSFYGIGNTNIGELFF
>NA|TRBV28|many|TRBJ2-7
TGTGCCAGCAGCAGGGGTGACTACGAGCAGTACTTC
CASSRGDYEQYF
>TRBD1|TRBV9|NA|TRBJ2-7
TGTGCCAGCAGCGTAGCTACCGGACAGGGCTACGAGCAGTACTTC
CASSVATGQGYEQYF
>NA|TRBV7-8|NA|TRBJ2-7
TGTGCCAGCAGCTTATTAGTTTACTTC
CASSLLVYF
>TRBD1|TRBV29-1|many|TRBJ1-1
TGCAGCGTGGGACAGGGATGGGAAACTGAAGCTTTCTTT
CSVGQGWETEAFF
>NA|TRBV6-1|NA|TRBJ1-1
TGTGTCAGCCGGCGGGGAGTCACGGAAGCTTTCTTT
CVSRRGVTEAFF
>NA|TRBV20-1|many|TRBJ2-7
TGCAGTGCTAAAATAGTAGGGGGGCTAAGCGCCTACGAGCAGTACTTC
CSAKIVGGLSAYEQYF
>TRBD2|TRBV28|many|TRBJ2-5
TGTGCCAGCAGTCTTGGACTAGCGGGAGTACAGACCCAGTACTTC
CASSLGLAGVQTQYF
>TRBD1|TRBV29-1|many|TRBJ1-1
TGCAGCGTTGAAGATCGCCAGGGGGTAGCGGGGGCAGCTTTCTTT
CSVEDRQGVAGAAFF
>NA|TRBV12-3/TRBV12-4|many|TRBJ2-1
TGTGCCAGCAGTTTAGTACAATACAATGAGCAGTTCTTC
CASSLVQYNEQFF
>NA|TRBV3-1|NA|TRBJ2-1
TGTGCCAGCAGCCAGTTTCTGGGCGGTGAGCAGTTCTTC
CASSQFLGGEQFF
>TRBD2|TRBV7-7|NA|TRBJ2-3
TGTGCTAGCAGCCCCCCGGCGGGAGGGAGCACAGATACGCAGTATTTT
CASSPPAGGSTDTQYF
>TRBD1|TRBV7-9|once|TRBJ1-3
TGTGCCAGCATCCCTTTCAGGGGGCGTCGGGGTGGATCGAACACCATATATTTT
CASIPFRGRRGGSNTIYF
>NA|TRBV5-4|NA|TRBJ2-1
TGTGCCAGCAGCCCCGTAAGCGGCACCTACAAGGAGCAGTCCTTC
CASSPVSGTYKEQSF
>NA|TRBV9|NA|TRBJ1-5
TGTGCCAGCAGCGTCAATACGGGGCCCCAGCATTTT
CASSVNTGPQHF
>NA|TRBV6-1|many|TRBJ1-1
TGTGCCAGCAGTGAAGCGCTCCCGACGATGAACACTGAAGCTTTCTTT
CASSEALPTMNTEAFF
>NA|TRBV3-1|few|TRBJ1-3
TGTGCCAGCAGCCCCCGGGGGGGTACTGGAAACACCATATATTTT
CASSPRGGTGNTIYF
>NA|TRBV7-7|many|TRBJ1-4
TGTGCCGAAGACAGAAAAGCAACTAATGAAAAACTGTTTTTT
CAEDRKATNEKLFF
>TRBD1|TRBV4-1|many|TRBJ2-7
TGCGCCAGCAGCCAAGGAACAGGGGACTCCTACGAGCAGTACTTC
CASSQGTGDSYEQYF
>NA|TRBV24-1|once|TRBJ2-5
TGTGCCACCAGTTCCGCGGGGACCCAGTGCTTC
CATSSAGTQCF
>NA|TRBV12-3/TRBV12-4|many|TRBJ2-7
TGTGCCAGCAGTTTGACGGGCGCCTACGAGCAGTACTTC
CASSLTGAYEQYF
>NA|TRBV2|NA|TRBJ2-7
TGTGCCAGCGGAAGACAGGAGTTCTACGAGCAGTACTTC
CASGRQEFYEQYF
>TRBD1|TRBV5-6|many|TRBJ1-4
TGTGCCAGCAGCTTGGCAGGGGGCCTAGGTGAAAAACTGTTTTTT
CASSLAGGLGEKLFF
>NA|TRBV29-1|NA|TRBJ2-5
TGCAGCGTTGAAGATGGGCAGGCAGAGACCCAGTACTTC
CSVEDGQAETQYF
>NA|TRBV7-2|many|TRBJ2-4
TGTGCCAGCAGCTTAGCTAGCGGAGTCGGCCTAGCCAAAAACATTCAGTACTTC
CASSLASGVGLAKNIQYF
>TRBD1|TRBV7-2|many|TRBJ2-1
TGTGCCAGCAGACTAAGGACCGGGACAGGGTCTAAGAATGAGCAGTTCTTC
CASRLRTGTGSKNEQFF
>NA|TRBV11-2|many|TRBJ2-7
TGTGCCAGCAGCCCCGCGCGACAGCGCGGCGAGCAGTACTTC
CASSPARQRGEQYF
>NA|TRBV20-1|NA|TRBJ1-2
TGCAGTGCCGCTAGCGGGGGCTATGGCTACACCTTC
CSAASGGYGYTF
>NA|TRBV18|NA|TRBJ2-7
TGTGCCAGCTCACCAAAGGGGCCTGGTGGAGCCGAGCAGTACTTC
CASSPKGPGGAEQYF
>NA|TRBV7-8|NA|TRBJ2-2
NA
CASRPLAGVLREQYFGPGTGELFF
>NA|TRBV5-4|NA|TRBJ2-2
TGTGCCAGCAGCTTGCCAAGGGAGCTGTTTTTT
CASSLPRELFF
>TRBD1|TRBV2|NA|TRBJ2-2
TGTGCCAGCAGTGGGGGACAGGCCGGGGAGCTGTTTTTT
CASSGGQAGELFF
>TRBD1|TRBV10-1|NA|TRBJ2-1
TGCGCCAGCAGCTTCCGGGACAGGGGTGAGCAGTTCTTC
CASSFRDRGEQFF
>NA|TRBV28|many|TRBJ1-6
TGTGCCAGCAGTCCGGCGGGACTGCAAAATTCACCCCTCCACTTT
CASSPAGLQNSPLHF
>TRBD1|TRBV15|medium-sized|TRBJ2-7
TGTGCCACCAGCAGGACAGGGGAAATCTACGAGCAGTACTTC
CATSRTGEIYEQYF
>TRBD1|TRBV12-3/TRBV12-4|many|TRBJ1-5
TGTGCCAGCAAATACAGGGGAATCGGCAATCAGCCCCAGCATTTT
CASKYRGIGNQPQHF
>TRBD2|TRBV25-1|once|TRBJ2-1
TGTGCCAGCAAACCGGGACTAGCGGGGCACAATGAGCAGTTCTTC
CASKPGLAGHNEQFF
>TRBD1|TRBV24-1|NA|TRBJ2-2
TGTGCCACCAGTGAGGTGACAGGGGACACCGGGGAGCTGTTTTTT
CATSEVTGDTGELFF
>NA|TRBV7-3|NA|TRBJ2-1
TGTGCCAGCAGCAGATCTCTTCCGACAGATACGCAGTTCTTC
CASSRSLPTDTQFF
>NA|TRBV28|NA|TRBJ1-2
TGTGCCTTCAGGGACGTAACTATCTATGGCTACACCTTC
CAFRDVTIYGYTF
>TRBD2|TRBV12-3/TRBV12-4|many|TRBJ2-1
TGTGCCAGCAGTGCTAGCGGCTCCTACAATGAGCAGTTCTTC
CASSASGSYNEQFF